The clone carrying this T cell receptor beta chain was recorded once. The antigen remains undetermined. The CDR3 covers 13 residues. The germline V gene encodes CDR1 SNHLY and CDR2 FYNNEI. V was shortened by 7 bases and J by 5 bases, with 14 bases between the two germline ends. These data are taken from a study of T cell responses to AZD1222 COVID-19 vaccine. The protocol was immunoSEQ multiplex PCR, while the TCRdb copy is restricted to in-frame clones and leaves out a portion. This table has around 200,000 clones, approximately 90% appearing once. Regarding the study as a whole: Dominant CD4 TCR responses targeted spike regions 160-218 and 743-854. Spike-specific TCR repertoires showed rising breadth and depth after two AZD1222 doses. Unmutated regions of variants are reportedly targeted by nearly half of spike-specific TCRs.

The source is an adult in good health. The rearrangement joins TRBV2 to TRBJ2-5; D not resolved. The source was peripheral blood, collected on day 0 of AZD1222 vaccination. The CDR3 here is CASTGFTGETQYF. The CDR3, as DNA: TGTGCCAGCACTGGGTTTACCGGGGAGACCCAGTACTTC.